The clone carrying this T cell receptor beta chain has only a few counts. This specimen belongs to a study of T-cell memory formation after mild COVID-19. V lost 5 bases to trimming and J lost 0 bases, with 15 bases between them. Germline values: CDR1 SGHTA, CDR2 FQGNSA. The CDR3 contains 16 residues. MiXCR was run by TCRdb on the 5' RACE reads, yielding one entry per CDR3 protein. The sample shows some 68,000 distinct CDR3 sequences, 15% to 20% of them seen only once. Specimen: PBMCs or a T cell subset sorted from them (not recorded which). This receptor was taken from an adult woman who had mild COVID-19 (a few samples of this study predate the infection). Cell type and time point are not known. V and J are TRBV7-2 and TRBJ2-3; D not resolved. The CDR3: CASSPILGGSTDTQYF. CDR3 nucleotides: TGTGCCAGCAGCCCCATTCTGGGTGGGAGCACAGATACGCAGTATTTT.